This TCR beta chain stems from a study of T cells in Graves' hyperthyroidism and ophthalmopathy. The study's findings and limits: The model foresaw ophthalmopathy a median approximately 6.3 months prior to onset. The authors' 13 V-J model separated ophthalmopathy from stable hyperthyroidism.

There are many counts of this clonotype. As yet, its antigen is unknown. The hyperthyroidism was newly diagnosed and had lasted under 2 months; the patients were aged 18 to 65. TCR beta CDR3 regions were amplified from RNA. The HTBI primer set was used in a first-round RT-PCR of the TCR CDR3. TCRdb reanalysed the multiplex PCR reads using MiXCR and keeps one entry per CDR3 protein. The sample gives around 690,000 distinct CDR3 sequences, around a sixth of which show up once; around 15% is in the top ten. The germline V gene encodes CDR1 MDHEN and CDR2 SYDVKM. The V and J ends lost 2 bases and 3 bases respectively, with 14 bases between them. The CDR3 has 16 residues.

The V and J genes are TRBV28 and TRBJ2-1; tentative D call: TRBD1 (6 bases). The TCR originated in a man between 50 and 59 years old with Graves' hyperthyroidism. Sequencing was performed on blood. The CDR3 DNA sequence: TGTGCCAGCAGTTTAGTCTCAGGGGAAATCTACAATGAGCAGTTCTTC. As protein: CASSLVSGEIYNEQFF. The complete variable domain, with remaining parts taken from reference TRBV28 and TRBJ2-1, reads DVKVTQSSRYLVKRTGEKVFLECVQDMDHENMFWYRQDPGLGLRLIYFSYDVKMKEKGDIPEGYSVSREKKERFSLILESASTNQTSMYLCASSLVSGEIYNEQFFGPGTRLTVL.